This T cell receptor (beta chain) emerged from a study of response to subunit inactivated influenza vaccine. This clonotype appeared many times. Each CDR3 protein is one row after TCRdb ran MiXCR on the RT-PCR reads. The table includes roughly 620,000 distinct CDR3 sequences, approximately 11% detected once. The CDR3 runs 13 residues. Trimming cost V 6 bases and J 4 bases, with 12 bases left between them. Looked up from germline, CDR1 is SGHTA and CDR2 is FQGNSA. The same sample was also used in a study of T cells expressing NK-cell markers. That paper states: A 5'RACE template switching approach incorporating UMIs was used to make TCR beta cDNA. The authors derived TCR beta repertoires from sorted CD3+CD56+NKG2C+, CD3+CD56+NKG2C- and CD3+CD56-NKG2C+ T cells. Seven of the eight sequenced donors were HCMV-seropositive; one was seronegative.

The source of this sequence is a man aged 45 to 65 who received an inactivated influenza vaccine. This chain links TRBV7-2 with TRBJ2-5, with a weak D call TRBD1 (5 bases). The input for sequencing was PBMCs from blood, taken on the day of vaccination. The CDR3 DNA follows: TGTGCCAGCAGTTTGGGGCAAAGAGAGACCCAGTACTTC. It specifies CASSLGQRETQYF.